This note documents a single T cell receptor beta chain sequence. What this receptor recognizes is not known. Base qualities were left out, and no much larger clone turns up one base away. The CDR3 regions of human TCRbeta chains were subjected to immunosequencing. On the study's bioinformatics: TCRs in the repertoires were matched against a reference library of SARS-CoV-2-specific TCRs that had been generated with the MIRA antigen-specificity platform. Breadth meant the fraction of unique TCRs that were SARS-CoV-2-associated, whereas depth meant the fraction of total T cells that were SARS-CoV-2-associated. Each spike-specific TCR was assigned to its reactive spike region and to a CD4 or CD8 class using the MIRA data. Log10-transformed breadth and depth values were compared by one-way ANOVA with Sidak's multiple comparisons tests. Not all clones reach the TCRdb copy of this immuneACCESS table, which keeps in-frame sequences only. Checked studies attribute under half of the gap to unresolved V genes and leave the rest unexplained. V and J calls and clone size come straight from that table; D and trimming were deduced from the DNA. Present in this sample are around 100,000 clones, about 90% of which were seen just once. The ten top clones hold 2% to 3% of the sample.

This sample stems from a study of T cell responses to AZD1222 COVID-19 vaccine (dated by TCRdb to about 2021). As for the study more broadly: TCR sequencing was performed for roughly 250 trial participants, of whom 207 were given two doses of AZD1222 and approximately 25 were given two doses of MenACWY control vaccine. Trial participants were enrolled by age into subgroups of 18-55, 56-69 and 70-plus years, and around 150, 28 and 57 TCR-sequenced participants, respectively, were included in these subgroups. Results and caveats for the whole study, not just this receptor: The 56-69-year group was small, and its depth increase did not reach significance, likely because of low power. A significant rise in spike-specific TCR breadth and depth was observed after two AZD1222 doses relative to day 0 and relative to MenACWY recipients. Because no samples from the day 14 peak response were available, repertoires could be characterized only after the peak T cell response. CD4 TCRs associated with the vaccine covered the entire spike protein, and the dominant responses were in regions 160-218 and 743-854. Conclusions about previously exposed vaccinees are limited, since just a handful of AZD1222 recipients were seropositive for SARS-CoV-2 at baseline. Nearly half of unique spike-specific TCRs reportedly recognized epitopes outside regions mutated in the B.1.351 and B.1.1.7 variants. Participants were mostly white British and included more females than males, and it was suggested by the authors that clonal diversity may have been underestimated.

Taken with the paper, the label for time point translates to: about 28 days (+/-7) after the second vaccine dose. AZD1222 recipients with second doses at about 4 weeks or about 12 weeks were pooled, because spike-specific TCR depth and breadth did not differ between schedules. Samples from vaccinated people were obtained from the UK trials COV001 and COV002, which included a single-blind randomized controlled phase 2/3 trial of AZD1222 (ChAdOx1 nCoV-19) in healthy adults. For TCRbeta chain sequencing, PBMC samples from trial participants were taken at day 0 and at day 28 after the second dose. V is trimmed back by 2 bases and J by 6 bases, and the junction contains 2 bases that no gene match accounts for. From the cysteine through the phenylalanine, the CDR3 covers 13 amino acids. This entry keeps only the CDR3 DNA: 39 bases, framed from base 1. CDR1 MNHEY and CDR2 SVGAGI are derived from the germline V gene.

This receptor chain uses TRBV6-5 and TRBJ1-2; the central 8 bases match TRBD1. This TCR came from an adult who received the AZD1222 COVID-19 vaccine. Sequences were derived from peripheral blood, sampled 28 days after the second AZD1222 dose. The CDR3 region has the sequence CASSYQGANGYTF. The nucleotide sequence reads as follows: TGTGCCAGCAGTTACCAGGGGGCAAATGGCTACACCTTC.